The T cell receptor (beta chain) described here comes from a study of blood T cell repertoires in COVID-19. Study in general: Sources were T cells, B-cell-depleted T cells, or PBMCs; the material itself was cDNA or gDNA.

This clone was seen only a few times. CDR3 length equals 16 residues. The germline V gene has CDR1 SGDLS and CDR2 YYNGEE. V lost 0 bases and J 8 bases, leaving 18 bases between the germline ends. Libraries were prepared by immunoSEQ multiplex PCR; TCRdb keeps only in-frame clonotypes and omits some of them. The sample holds 150,000 to 200,000 clones; approximately 90% are singletons and the top ten take under 25%. Sequenced: peripheral blood. This clonotype was sampled from a man aged 55 to 70 with active or convalescent COVID-19. The chain employs TRBV9 and TRBJ2-1, with a possible D match to TRBD2 (5 bases). CDR3 loop: CASSVERRAGGDEQFF. CDR3 DNA sequence: TGTGCCAGCAGCGTAGAACGGCGGGCTGGAGGTGATGAGCAGTTCTTC. Full variable domain (missing parts from reference TRBV9 and TRBJ2-1): DSGVTQTPKHLITATGQRVTLRCSPRSGDLSVYWYQQSLDQGLQFLIQYYNGEERAKGNILERFSAQQFPDLHSELNLSSLELGDSALYFCASSVERRAGGDEQFFGPGTRLTVL.